This entry lists 3 T cell receptor beta chains sequenced from one sample in a study of post-analysis software for immune sequencing data. These receptors' antigens are unknown. General study points: Comparison of patients with controls showed about 5 TRBV segments more frequent in patients, TRBV5-6, TRBV5-1 and TRBV20-1 among them.

Unique molecular identifiers were carried by the TCR beta cDNA libraries. One entry per CDR3 protein results from TCRdb running MiXCR on the PCR reads. The data hold approximately 260,000 distinct CDR3 sequences, with 36% observed a single time. The sample comprised blood. The receptors stem from a girl aged 5 to 17 with multiple sclerosis.

This chain joins TRBV7-2 and TRBJ2-1; no clear D gene. Trimming pared 0 bases from V and 0 bases from J, leaving 9 bases between. In germline, CDR1 is SGHTA, CDR2 FQGNSA. This CDR3 is 16 amino acids long. CDR3 in DNA: TGTGCCAGCAGCTTAGCGCAGTCCTTCTCCTACAATGAGCAGTTCTTC. Protein product: CASSLAQSFSYNEQFF.

The sample holds many counts of this clonotype. This chain joins TRBV7-6 and TRBJ2-3; weak D call: TRBD2 (5 bases). CDR3 length equals 17 residues. Trimming cost V 1 base and J 5 bases, with 19 bases left between them. Looked up from germline, CDR1 is SGHVS and CDR2 is FNYEAQ. The CDR3 region is CASSLVATPSEEDTQYF. The CDR3 DNA reads as TGTGCCAGCAGCTTAGTTGCTACGCCCTCGGAGGAAGATACGCAGTATTTT.

A few counts support this clonotype. The J gene is TRBJ2-7, the V gene TRBV7-9, with TRBD2 matching 11 bases. The CDR3 consists of 15 residues. Trimming cost V 3 bases and J 3 bases; bases outside gene matches: 4. Germline V gene data show CDR1 as SEHNR and CDR2 as FQNEAQ (reference sequence). The CDR3 bases are TGTGCCAGCAGCTTCGCTAGCGGGGGGTACTACGAGCAGTACTTC. Protein: CASSFASGGYYEQYF.